The 5 T cell receptor beta chains in this list originate from one sample, sequenced in a study of early T cells in non-severe SARS-CoV-2 infection. From the 5' RACE reads, TCRdb called clonotypes with MiXCR, one entry per CDR3 protein. The repertoire holds approximately 50,000 distinct CDR3 sequences, with roughly 7.7% as singletons. Sequencing was carried out using whole blood. The receptors originated from an adult who was a healthcare worker with PCR-confirmed SARS-CoV-2 infection or an uninfected control (not recorded which).

This clonotype showed up just a few times. The V gene is TRBV5-1, the J gene TRBJ2-3, with 10 bases identical to TRBD2. The CDR3 extends over 14 amino acids. From germline, CDR1 is SGHRS and CDR2 YFSETQ. V lost 1 base, J lost 5 bases, and 1 base stayed unmatched. CDR3 coding DNA: TGCGCCAGCAGCTTGAGGACTAGCGGAGATACGCAGTATTTT. Its translation is CASSLRTSGDTQYF.

This clonotype showed up many times. The J gene is TRBJ1-2, the V gene TRBV5-1; D is uncertain. This CDR3 has 11 residues. Trimming stripped 0 bases from V and 6 bases from J, with 3 bases between. From germline, CDR1 is SGHRS and CDR2 YFSETQ. The CDR3 DNA follows: TGCGCCAGCAGCTTGGACAATGGCTACACCTTC. This codes for CASSLDNGYTF.

In its sample, this clonotype was seen many times. V is TRBV6-5 and J is TRBJ2-3; 8 bases match TRBD1. V gave up 3 bases and J gave up 7 bases; unmatched junction bases: 6. Germline lookup yields CDR1 MNHEY and CDR2 SVGAGI. The CDR3 length is 14 residues. The chain's CDR3 is CASSYGGQEYTQYF. The CDR3 DNA reads as TGTGCCAGCAGTTATGGGGGACAGGAATATACGCAGTATTTT.

This clonotype was seen only a few times. The chain employs TRBV12-3 or TRBV12-4 and TRBJ2-7; 8 nucleotides agree with TRBD1. The CDR3 totals 15 residues. The trim removed 6 bases at V and 0 bases at J, leaving 7 bases unmatched. The CDR3 sequence: CASSLQGTGSYEQYF. The DNA for the CDR3 is TGTGCCAGCAGCCTGCAGGGGACAGGCTCCTACGAGCAGTACTTC.

The genes are TRBV28 and TRBJ2-6, with unresolved D. The CDR3 runs to 16 residues. Trimming took off 4 bases at V and 0 bases at J, with 10 bases between the two ends. Germline CDR1 reads MDHEN; CDR2 reads SYDVKM. In DNA, the CDR3 is TGTGCCAGCAGTTCGGCATCCTCCTCTGGGGCCAACGTCCTGACTTTC. It specifies CASSSASSSGANVLTF.